This is a list of T cell receptor beta chains from one sample in a study of cytomegalovirus exposure and HLA in healthy donors. Clones were sequenced by immunoSEQ multiplex PCR, and TCRdb holds only the in-frame ones, with some missing. The table lists 170,000 or so clones, more than 60% of them singletons. The sample comprised PBMCs. The receptors come from a woman in her twenties or thirties in good health and CMV-seropositive. CDR3s include the opening cysteine and the closing phenylalanine or tryptophan. The order of the fields is CDR3 length, J gene, clone size, V gene, D gene, CDR3 DNA, CDR3 protein. D genes are given only for firm matches. Some rows have no size entry. The others give once, few or many, or a class for an expanded clone.

13 TRBJ2-1 . TRBV7-2 . TGTGCCAGCAGCTTTAGCGAGGAGCTCGAGCAGTTCTTC CASSFSEELEQFF
13 TRBJ2-7 . TRBV7-9 . TGTGCCAGCAGCTTCGCCCGGGACTACGAGCAGTACTTC CASSFARDYEQYF
18 TRBJ2-1 few TRBV7-6 TRBD2 TGTGCCAGCAGCTTATTGTCCAGGGGGGCGGGAGGGGGAAATGAGCAGTTCTTC CASSLLSRGAGGGNEQFF
12 TRBJ2-7 . TRBV5-6 . TGTGCCAGCAGCTTGGATGGGCTCGAGCAGTACTTC CASSLDGLEQYF
17 TRBJ2-7 . TRBV4-2 TRBD2 TGTGCCAGCAGCCAAGAGGCCACAAGCGGGAGCTCCTACGAGCAGTACTTC CASSQEATSGSSYEQYF
13 TRBJ2-7 few TRBV5-6 . TGTGCCAGCAGCTTGGTTAGAACCTACGAGCAGTACTTC CASSLVRTYEQYF
14 TRBJ2-1 . TRBV14 TRBD2 TGTGCCAGCAGCCCGCCCGGGACTAGCGGACAGCAGTTCTTC CASSPPGTSGQQFF
15 TRBJ2-1 . TRBV6-6 . TGTGCCAGCAACCCAACGGGAGTTATGTACAATGAGCAGTTCTTC CASNPTGVMYNEQFF
13 TRBJ1-1 . TRBV28 TRBD1 TGTGCCAGCAGTCCCCAGGGGGACACTGAAGCTTTCTTT CASSPQGDTEAFF
13 TRBJ1-1 . TRBV11-2 . TGTGCCAGCAGACCGCACATGAACACTGAAGCTTTCTTT CASRPHMNTEAFF
14 TRBJ2-1 . TRBV19 . TGTGCCAGTTTAGCGAGGCTGGGTAGGAATGAGCAGTTCTTC CASLARLGRNEQFF
14 TRBJ2-7 . TRBV5-4 . TGTGCCAGCAGCTTGACAGGGTTCTCGTCCGAGCAGTACTTC CASSLTGFSSEQYF
15 TRBJ2-1 once TRBV6-5 TRBD1 TGTGCCAGCAGCCATCCGGGACAGACCTACAATGAGCAGTTCTTC CASSHPGQTYNEQFF
13 TRBJ1-5 . TRBV6-1 TRBD1 TGTGCCAGCAGGGGGACAGAGTATCAGCCCCAGCATTTT CASRGTEYQPQHF
15 TRBJ1-2 . TRBV4-1 TRBD1 TGCGCCAGCAGCCAAGAAGCCAGGACAGGGGCTGGCTACACCTTC CASSQEARTGAGYTF
16 TRBJ2-6 few TRBV10-3 . TGTGCCACTACAGGGTTAGGTCTCACTGGGGCCAACGTCCTGACTTTC CATTGLGLTGANVLTF
13 TRBJ2-7 once TRBV6-5 . TGTGCCAGCAGTTCACTCGTCAATGTCGAGCAGTACTTC CASSSLVNVEQYF
15 TRBJ1-1 . TRBV28 . TGTGCCAGCAGTTTATGGGGGCAGGGGAACACTGAAGCTTTCTTT CASSLWGQGNTEAFF
12 TRBJ2-7 . TRBV10-3 . TGTGCCATCAGGGCTTGGACAGACGAGCAGTACTTC CAIRAWTDEQYF
12 TRBJ2-7 . TRBV4-2 . TGTGCCAGCAGCCAACCGTCCTACGAGCAGTACTTC CASSQPSYEQYF
15 TRBJ1-6 . TRBV6-1 TRBD1 TGTGCCAGCAGCGGCGTACAGGGGACAAATTCACCCCTCCACTTT CASSGVQGTNSPLHF
16 TRBJ1-1 . TRBV7-2 TRBD1 TGTGCCAGCAGCTTAGCGGGGACAGTTTGGAACACTGAAGCTTTCTTT CASSLAGTVWNTEAFF
11 TRBJ2-2 . TRBV2 . TGTGCCAGCAGTGTAGCCGGGGAGCTGTTTTTT CASSVAGELFF
15 TRBJ2-2 . TRBV30 TRBD1 TGTGCCTGGAGTGAAGGGGGCTGGAACACCGGGGAGCTGTTTTTT CAWSEGGWNTGELFF
13 TRBJ1-2 few TRBV5-1 TRBD1 TGCGCCAGCAGCCGAGACAGGGACTATGGCTACACCTTC CASSRDRDYGYTF
11 TRBJ2-7 few TRBV10-2 . TGCGCCAGCACTCTAGGAAACGAGCAGTACTTC CASTLGNEQYF
15 TRBJ2-7 few TRBV19 TRBD2 TGTGCCAGTAGTATCAGAGTAGCGGGGCCCTACGAGCAGTACTTC CASSIRVAGPYEQYF
15 TRBJ2-3 . TRBV6-4 TRBD2 TGTGCCAGCAGTGAGGCTAGCGGGAGGACAGATACGCAGTATTTT CASSEASGRTDTQYF
15 TRBJ2-2 . TRBV9 . TGTGCCAGCAGCGTAGTTGTAGCGAACACCGGGGAGCTGTTTTTT CASSVVVANTGELFF
14 TRBJ2-3 few TRBV11-3 . TGTGCCAGCAGCTTATATAGAAGCACAGATACGCAGTATTTT CASSLYRSTDTQYF
12 TRBJ1-2 . TRBV15 . TGTGCCACCAGCAGGGGGGGGGCTGGCTACACCTTC CATSRGGAGYTF
15 TRBJ1-1 . TRBV10-3 . TGTGCCATCAGTGGAGAGGGATTAGAGGACACTGAAGCTTTCTTT CAISGEGLEDTEAFF
13 TRBJ1-5 . TRBV19 . TGTGCCAGTAGTATCCAGAGCAATCAGCCCCAGCATTTT CASSIQSNQPQHF
13 TRBJ1-4 . TRBV30 . TGTGCCTGGAGAGGGACATCTAATGAAAAACTGTTTTTT CAWRGTSNEKLFF
14 TRBJ2-1 . TRBV5-6 . TGTGCCAGCAGTGTGATATATCCCTCAGGGGAGCAGTTCTTC CASSVIYPSGEQFF
17 TRBJ1-2 . TRBV5-1 TRBD1 TGCGCCAGCAGCTTGGGGGTTGACGGACAGGGGAACTATGGCTACACCTTC CASSLGVDGQGNYGYTF
17 TRBJ2-7 few TRBV13 . TGTGCCAGCAGCTTACCCGGCGGCAGGGGGGCCTCCTACGAGCAGTACTTC CASSLPGGRGASYEQYF